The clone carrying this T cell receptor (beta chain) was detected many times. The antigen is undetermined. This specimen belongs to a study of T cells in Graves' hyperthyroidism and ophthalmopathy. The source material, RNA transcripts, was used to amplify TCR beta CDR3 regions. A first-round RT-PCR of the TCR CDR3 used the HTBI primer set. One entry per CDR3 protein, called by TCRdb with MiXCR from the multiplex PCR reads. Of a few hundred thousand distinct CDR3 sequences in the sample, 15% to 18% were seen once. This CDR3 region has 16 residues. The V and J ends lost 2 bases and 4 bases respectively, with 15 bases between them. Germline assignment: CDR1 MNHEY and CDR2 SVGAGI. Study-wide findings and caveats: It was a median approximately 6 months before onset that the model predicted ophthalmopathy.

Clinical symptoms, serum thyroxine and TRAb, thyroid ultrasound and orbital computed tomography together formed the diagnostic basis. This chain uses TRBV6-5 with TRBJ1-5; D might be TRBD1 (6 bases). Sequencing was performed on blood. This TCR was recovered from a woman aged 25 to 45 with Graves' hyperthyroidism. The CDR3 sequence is CASSYGGAGGNQPQHF. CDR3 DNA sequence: TGTGCCAGCAGTTACGGGGGGGCCGGCGGGAATCAGCCCCAGCATTTT.